The 20 T cell receptor beta chains below all came from one sample that was sequenced in a study of CD8 T cells in Susac syndrome. Random hexamers were used to reverse transcribe the RNA input (about 0.5 to 1 ug). TCRdb reprocessed the immunoSEQ multiplex PCR reads with MiXCR, giving one entry per CDR3 protein. The table shows about 140,000 distinct CDR3 sequences, with 85% to 95% occurring only once. The sequencing input was CD4+ T cells from PBMCs. These receptors originate from a human donor with Susac syndrome.

The chain joins TRBV29-1 to TRBJ1-2; weak D call: TRBD1 (6 bases). Trimming stripped 3 bases from V and 0 bases from J, with 14 bases between. Germline V gene lookup returns CDR1 SQVTM and CDR2 ANQGSEA. The CDR3 totals 15 residues. For the CDR3, the DNA is TGCAGCGTTGATATGGCAGGGGAGACTAACTATGGCTACACCTTC. Translating gives CSVDMAGETNYGYTF.

The V call is TRBV7-2, the J call TRBJ2-3; no firm D call. Germline loops: CDR1 SGHTA, CDR2 FQGNSA. The ends were cut back, 1 base at V and 2 bases at J, with 10 bases in the middle. This CDR3 comprises 15 residues. The CDR3 nucleotides are TGTGCCAGCAGCTTAGTAGGGCTGGCCACAGATACGCAGTATTTT. Amino acid sequence: CASSLVGLATDTQYF.

This chain uses TRBV9 with TRBJ2-2; a possible D gene is TRBD1 (5 bases). This CDR3 has 16 amino acids. The germline gives CDR1 SGDLS, CDR2 YYNGEE. Trimming removed 0 bases at V and 0 bases at J, with 9 bases between. This chain's CDR3 is CASSVAPGPNTGELFF. Written as DNA, the CDR3 is TGTGCCAGCAGCGTAGCTCCAGGGCCGAACACCGGGGAGCTGTTTTTT.

The V call is TRBV30, the J call TRBJ1-5; no definite D call. CDR1 GTSNPN and CDR2 SVGIG come from the germline V gene (reference sequence). This CDR3 region has 12 residues. V lost 2 bases to trimming and J lost 10 bases, with 12 bases between them. In DNA, the CDR3 is TGTGCCTGGAGTATCCTTGAGGGACCCCAGCATTTT. Protein sequence: CAWSILEGPQHF.

This clonotype was seen only once. This chain connects TRBV20-1 to TRBJ2-2; the D is unclear. Trimming left V 1 base short and J 8 bases short, with 11 bases between. CDR1 is DFQATT and CDR2 is SNEGSKA in the germline V gene (reference sequence). The CDR3 contains 13 residues. The CDR3: CSARVEVSGELFF. In DNA, the CDR3 is TGCAGTGCTAGAGTTGAGGTGTCGGGGGAGCTGTTTTTT.

The genes are TRBV28 and TRBJ2-6; D uncertain. CDR3 size: 14 residues. From germline, CDR1 is MDHEN and CDR2 SYDVKM. V gave up 5 bases and J gave up 4 bases, with 9 bases separating them. The CDR3 sequence is CASSPFSGANVLTF. The CDR3 DNA sequence: TGTGCCAGCAGTCCGTTCTCGGGGGCCAACGTCCTGACTTTC.

This clonotype was observed a single time. The genes are TRBV23-1 and TRBJ2-1; D possibly corresponds to TRBD1 (5 bases). TRBV23-1 is an ORF, with its function uncertain. The CDR3 contains 15 residues. Trimming pared 10 bases from V and 0 bases from J, leaving 16 bases between. This CDR3 reads CAIKARESSYNEQFF. CDR3 nucleotides: TGCGCCATTAAAGCCAGGGAAAGCTCCTACAATGAGCAGTTCTTC.

This clonotype showed up just once. The V call is TRBV28, the J call TRBJ2-1; 8 nucleotides match TRBD1. This CDR3 is built from 12 residues. After removal of 6 bases from V and 8 bases from J, the junction contained 3 bases not matched to a gene. The germline gives CDR1 MDHEN, CDR2 SYDVKM. The CDR3 DNA reads TGTGCCAGCAGAGGACAGGGACATGAGCAGTTCTTC. It codes for CASRGQGHEQFF.

The chain links TRBV20-1 to TRBJ2-4; D is undetermined. The V and J ends lost 3 bases and 0 bases respectively, with 6 bases between them. This CDR3 comprises 13 residues. CDR1 is DFQATT and CDR2 is SNEGSKA in the germline V gene (reference sequence). CDR3 amino acids: CSARERAKNIQYF. The CDR3 coding sequence is TGCAGTGCTAGGGAGCGAGCCAAAAACATTCAGTACTTC.

This chain joins TRBV20-1 and TRBJ1-4; D is perhaps TRBD1 (5 bases). The length of the CDR3 is 13 residues. Germline lookup yields CDR1 DFQATT and CDR2 SNEGSKA (reference sequence). Between the trimmed V and J ends, which lost 2 bases and 7 bases, there was a span of 11 bases. The CDR3 sequence: CSARWGLFEKLFF. Written as DNA, the CDR3 is TGCAGTGCTAGATGGGGACTTTTTGAAAAACTGTTTTTT.

DNA of the CDR3: TGCAGCGTTGAGGGAGGGCGGGTGTATGGCTACACCTTC. It translates to CSVEGGRVYGYTF. V usage is TRBV29-1 and J usage is TRBJ1-2, with no clear D. CDR1 is SQVTM, CDR2 ANQGSEA, per germline. Trimming pared 3 bases from V and 5 bases from J, leaving 13 bases between. There are 13 residues in the CDR3.

V gene TRBV14 combines with J gene TRBJ2-7; TRBD2 matches 9 bases. The CDR3 totals 17 residues. CDR1 is SGHDN and CDR2 is FVKESK in the germline V gene. The J segment lost 3 bases and the V segment lost 0 bases, leaving 9 bases of the junction unmatched. The CDR3 DNA is TGTGCCAGCAGCCAAGATCAACCTAGCGGGACTCGCTACGAGCAGTACTTC. This encodes CASSQDQPSGTRYEQYF.

The chain uses TRBV29-1 and TRBJ1-2; D perhaps matches TRBD1 (5 bases). Trimming took off 6 bases at V and 5 bases at J, with 16 bases between the two ends. Per germline, CDR1 SQVTM and CDR2 ANQGSEA. The CDR3 consists of 13 residues. The CDR3 spells CSVTQGTFYGYTF. In DNA, the CDR3 is TGCAGCGTGACGCAGGGTACCTTTTATGGCTACACCTTC. The whole variable domain, filled in from reference TRBV29-1 and TRBJ1-2, reads SAVISQKPSRDICQRGTSLTIQCQVDSQVTMMFWYRQQPGQSLTLIATANQGSEATYESGFVIDKFPISRPNLTFSTLTVSNMSPEDSSIYLCSVTQGTFYGYTFGSGTRLTVV.

V and J are TRBV27 and TRBJ2-4; D not certain. With 2 bases removed from V and 3 bases from J, the gap between germline ends came to 2 bases. From germline, CDR1 is MNHEY and CDR2 SMNVEV (reference sequence). This CDR3 is built from 12 residues. The CDR3 DNA reads as TGTGCCAGCAGTTTAGTCAAAAACATTCAGTACTTC. Translation gives CASSLVKNIQYF.

The chain is built from TRBV29-1 and TRBJ1-4, with TRBD1 identical over 8 bases. V was clipped by 6 bases and J by 5 bases; unmatched bases: 5. The CDR3 has 13 residues. The germline CDR1 and CDR2 sequences are SQVTM and ANQGSEA. Here the CDR3 reads CSVSQGGNEKLFF. For the CDR3, the DNA is TGCAGCGTCTCACAGGGGGGCAATGAAAAACTGTTTTTT.

Only one count was recorded for this clonotype. This chain joins TRBV5-4 and TRBJ1-1; TRBD1 might be the D (6 bases). Germline V gene data show CDR1 as SGHNT and CDR2 as YYREEE (reference sequence). V gave up 4 bases and J gave up 4 bases, with 29 bases separating them. The CDR3 has 19 amino acids. CDR3 protein: CASSRGLGRQRGSGTEAFF. The CDR3 coding sequence is TGTGCCAGCAGCCGGGGGCTAGGGCGGCAGAGGGGTTCAGGCACTGAAGCTTTCTTT.

The chain's CDR3 is CASSPWTGSSGANVLTF. Written as DNA, the CDR3 is TGTGCCAGCAGCCCCTGGACAGGAAGCTCTGGGGCCAACGTCCTGACTTTC. The chain joins TRBV3-1 to TRBJ2-6, with 7 bases matching TRBD1. Germline CDR1 and CDR2: LGHDT and YNNKEL (reference sequence). V shed 4 bases and J 0 bases; nucleotides not matched to a gene: 6. The CDR3 consists of 17 residues. Full variable domain (missing parts from reference TRBV3-1 and TRBJ2-6): DTAVSQTPKYLVTQMGNDKSIKCEQNLGHDTMYWYKQDSKKFLKIMFSYNNKELIINETVPNRFSPKSPDKAHLNLHINSLELGDSAVYFCASSPWTGSSGANVLTFGAGSRLTVL.

V gene TRBV7-8 combines with J gene TRBJ2-3; no clear D gene. V dropped 7 bases and J dropped 1 base, with 12 bases sitting between them. The germline CDR1 and CDR2 sequences are SGHVS and FQNEAQ. The CDR3 has 14 amino acids. CDR3: CASILFAGTDTQYF. CDR3 coding DNA: TGTGCCAGCATTCTGTTCGCCGGCACAGATACGCAGTATTTT.

The chain recombines TRBV10-3 with TRBJ2-1; 11 bases match TRBD2. Germline V gene sequence: CDR1 ENHRY, CDR2 SYGVKD. V trimming: 4 bases; J trimming: 5 bases; junction bases outside the gene matches: 4. The CDR3 contains 15 residues. The CDR3 DNA is TGTGCCATCAGTGGTAGCGGGGGGGCGAACAATGAGCAGTTCTTC. Protein sequence: CAISGSGGANNEQFF.

The chain recombines TRBV20-1 with TRBJ2-3; no definite D call. The CDR3 spans 15 residues. Trimming removed 8 bases at V and 5 bases at J, with 23 bases between. CDR1 DFQATT and CDR2 SNEGSKA come from the germline V gene (reference sequence). CDR3 sequence reads: CSFRAPMRFGDTQYF. As DNA, the CDR3 is TGCAGTTTCCGGGCCCCAATGCGGTTCGGAGATACGCAGTATTTT.